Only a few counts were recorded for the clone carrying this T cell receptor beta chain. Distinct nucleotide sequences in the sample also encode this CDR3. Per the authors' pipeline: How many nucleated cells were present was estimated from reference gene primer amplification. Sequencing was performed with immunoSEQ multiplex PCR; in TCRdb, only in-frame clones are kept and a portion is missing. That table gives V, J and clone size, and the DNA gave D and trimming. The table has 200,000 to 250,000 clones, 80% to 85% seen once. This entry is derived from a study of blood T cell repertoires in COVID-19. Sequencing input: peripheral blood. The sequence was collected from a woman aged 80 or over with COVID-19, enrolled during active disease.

CDR3: CASSLQGLNTEAFF. DNA of the CDR3: TGTGCCAGCAGTTTACAGGGCTTAAACACTGAAGCTTTCTTT. The chain is built from TRBV6-6 and TRBJ1-1; D might be TRBD1 (6 bases). The CDR3 has 14 residues. V lost 4 bases and J lost 2, with 11 bases in between. Germline CDR1 MNHNY, CDR2 SVGAGI (reference sequence).